Listed here is a single TCR beta chain. The record originates from a study of OX40 agonist ivuxolimab in advanced cancers. The overall study: Ivuxolimab doses were 0.01, 0.1, 0.3, 1.5, 3 or 10 mg/kg every 2 weeks.

CDR1 and CDR2 (germline): SGDLS, YYNGEE. This CDR3 has 15 amino acids. Trimming pared 1 base from V and 1 base from J, leaving 12 bases between. Patients with autoimmune history or systemic immunosuppression were excluded. The protocol was immunoSEQ multiplex PCR, while the TCRdb copy is restricted to in-frame clones and leaves out a portion. The sample includes 45,000 to 60,000 clones, about 89% of them seen just once. The sequence was collected from an adult with an advanced solid tumor such as melanoma, head and neck, liver or kidney cancer. The genes are TRBV9 and TRBJ2-7; maybe TRBD1 (5 bases). This specimen was CD4+ or CD8+ T cells sorted from blood, taken in a trial of the OX40 agonist ivuxolimab. The CDR3 region is CASSVSQGGSYEQYF. The CDR3 nucleotides read TGTGCCAGCAGCGTAAGTCAGGGTGGATCCTACGAGCAGTACTTC.